Each of the 26 T cell receptor beta chains below was sequenced from the same sample in a study of blood T cells in healthy people across ages. Alongside a J-beta primer mix, a sample-barcoded 5' primer served in a second PCR lasting about 7 to 12 cycles. TCRdb reprocessed the 5' RACE reads via MiXCR and lists one record per CDR3 protein. This table has about 640,000 distinct CDR3 sequences, roughly 53% appearing once. Sequencing used blood. These receptors all come from a man aged 55 to 70 in good health.

On this clonotype itself: One end of the junction varies from germline; a read error may be responsible. The chain has TRBV14 and TRBJ2-5; D may be TRBD1 (6 bases). This CDR3 comprises 17 residues. Germline V gene sequence: CDR1 SGHDN, CDR2 FVKESK. The CDR3 coding sequence is TGTGCCCGCAGCCAAGGGTGGCTTGGACAGCTCCAAGAGACCCAGTACTTC. This translates into CARSQGWLGQLQETQYF.

In this sample, this clonotype turned up a few times. This could be a read error, since a much larger clone is one nucleotide away. V and J are TRBV10-3 and TRBJ2-5; D is uncertain. Trimming shortened V by 2 bases and J by 5 bases, and 12 bases separated the two germline ends. This CDR3 comprises 14 residues. CDR1 ENHRY and CDR2 SYGVKD come from the germline V gene. The CDR3 loop is CAISEASSMETQYF. CDR3 coding DNA: TGTGCCATCAGTGAGGCGTCTAGTATGGAGACCCAGTACTTC.

The V and J genes are TRBV20-1 and TRBJ2-5; perhaps D is TRBD1 or TRBD2 (5 bases each). CDR1 DFQATT and CDR2 SNEGSKA come from the germline V gene (reference sequence). V was shortened by 3 bases and J by 2 bases, with 13 bases between the two germline ends. The CDR3 length is 14 residues. The DNA for the CDR3 is TGCAGTGCTAGTTTGGGGGACGCTCAAGAGACCCAGTACTTC. The encoded protein is CSASLGDAQETQYF.

V usage is TRBV18 and J usage is TRBJ1-2; TRBD1 matches 8 bases. CDR1 is KGHSH and CDR2 is LQKENI in the germline V gene. J gave up 6 bases and V 3 bases, and 6 bases lay outside the gene matches. The CDR3 spans 14 residues. CDR3 nucleotides: TGTGCCAGCTCACCTACGGACAGGGCAGATGGCTACACCTTC. As protein: CASSPTDRADGYTF.

This clonotype was recorded only once. The chain couples TRBV6-5 to TRBJ2-7; maybe TRBD2 (6 bases). V lost 2 bases to trimming and J lost 2 bases, with 16 bases between them. The length of the CDR3 is 16 residues. Germline values: CDR1 MNHEY, CDR2 SVGAGI. The CDR3 nucleotides are TGTGCCAGCAGTTACCGCCAGGGACTGGGGGCCTACGAGCAGTACTTC. Its translation is CASSYRQGLGAYEQYF.

This clonotype has ten or more counts. The CDR3 DNA reads TGTGCCAGCAGCTTAGTGGAGGGAGCCTACGAGCAGTACTTC. Translation gives CASSLVEGAYEQYF. The chain links TRBV7-8 to TRBJ2-7; a possible D gene is TRBD2 (6 bases). Trimming removed 1 base at V and 2 bases at J, with 9 bases between. Germline assignment: CDR1 SGHVS and CDR2 FQNEAQ. The CDR3 totals 14 residues.

This sequence joins TRBV20-1 and TRBJ2-1; TRBD2 matches 7 bases. V shed 6 bases and J 2 bases; nucleotides not matched to a gene: 7. This CDR3 contains 14 residues. Germline-derived CDR1 and CDR2 are DFQATT and SNEGSKA (reference sequence). The CDR3 bases are TGCAGTGCCTGGACTAGTGGGACCTACAATGAGCAGTTCTTC. Translated, it gives CSAWTSGTYNEQFF.

This clonotype has a handful of counts. The rearrangement uses TRBV12-3 or TRBV12-4 and TRBJ2-3, with 7 positions matching TRBD2. V dropped 3 bases and J dropped 2; count of bases not matched to a gene: 2. There are 14 residues in the CDR3. CDR3 sequence: CASSFAGDTDTQYF. The CDR3 nucleotides read TGTGCCAGCAGTTTTGCGGGGGACACAGATACGCAGTATTTT.

The chain employs TRBV4-1 and TRBJ2-7, with TRBD2 matching 8 bases. Germline V CDR1 and CDR2: MGHRA, YSYEKL. J lost 0 bases, V lost 0 bases, and 7 bases had no gene match. CDR3 length: 17 amino acids. The CDR3 sequence is CASSQDPGAGGSYEQYF. CDR3 nucleotide sequence: TGCGCCAGCAGCCAAGATCCCGGGGCGGGAGGCTCCTACGAGCAGTACTTC.

This clonotype was observed many times. The CDR3 protein is CSASVGLAQETQYF. In nucleotides, the CDR3 is TGCAGTGCTAGTGTGGGACTGGCACAAGAGACCCAGTACTTC. The J gene is TRBJ2-5, the V gene TRBV20-1; D perhaps matches TRBD2 (6 bases). V was shortened by 3 bases and J by 2 bases, with 13 bases between the two germline ends. Germline loops: CDR1 DFQATT, CDR2 SNEGSKA (reference sequence). The CDR3 covers 14 residues.

This clonotype was seen a handful of times. The chain has TRBV5-1 and TRBJ2-1, with D unclear. The CDR3 contains 15 residues. Germline values: CDR1 SGHRS, CDR2 YFSETQ. V lost 4 bases to trimming and J lost 1 base, with 12 bases between them. CDR3: CASSPGGDSYNEQFF. The CDR3 bases are TGCGCCAGCAGCCCCGGCGGAGATTCCTACAATGAGCAGTTCTTC.

This clonotype has a handful of counts. The CDR3 is CSGSAGGGETQYF. The CDR3 DNA sequence: TGCAGCGGGTCTGCGGGGGGCGGAGAGACCCAGTACTTC. This sequence joins TRBV29-1 and TRBJ2-5; the match to TRBD2 covers 8 bases. Trimming removed 7 bases from V and 4 bases from J; junction bases left unmatched: 8. Germline CDR1 and CDR2: SQVTM and ANQGSEA. This CDR3 contains 13 residues.

V usage is TRBV13 and J usage is TRBJ2-5; D is perhaps TRBD2 (6 bases). Germline V gives CDR1 PRHDT, CDR2 FYEKMQ (reference sequence). V lost 5 bases and J 11 bases, leaving 24 bases between the germline ends. The CDR3 has 15 amino acids. The DNA for the CDR3 is TGTGCCAGCAGCGGCGGGGTATTAAAAGCCAATGAGCAGTACTTC. This encodes CASSGGVLKANEQYF.

This clonotype was seen a single time. This rearrangement joins TRBV27 to TRBJ2-7; 7 bases match TRBD1. Germline V gene sequence: CDR1 MNHEY, CDR2 SMNVEV (reference sequence). Germline trimming cut 5 bases from V and 2 bases from J; bases unmatched to any gene: 9. CDR3 size: 15 residues. CDR3 sequence reads: CASSRWTGSPYEQYF. In DNA, the CDR3 is TGTGCCAGCAGTCGGTGGACAGGTAGTCCCTACGAGCAGTACTTC.

V usage is TRBV10-3 and J usage is TRBJ2-1; D is possibly TRBD1 (6 bases). Trimming pared 11 bases from V and 4 bases from J, leaving 18 bases between. The CDR3 sequence is 14 residues long. Per germline, CDR1 ENHRY and CDR2 SYGVKD. CDR3 sequence: CALEGESPYNEQFF. For the CDR3, the DNA is TGTGCCCTAGAGGGGGAGTCCCCATACAATGAGCAGTTCTTC.

There are many counts of this clonotype. V and J are TRBV29-1 and TRBJ2-7; D possibly corresponds to TRBD2 (5 bases). CDR3 length: 14 residues. Germline loops: CDR1 SQVTM, CDR2 ANQGSEA. V lost 6 bases to trimming and J lost 5 bases, with 20 bases between them. Written as DNA, the CDR3 is TGCAGCGTCCAACGTCCCGGGATCCCGGACGAGCAGTACTTC. It translates to CSVQRPGIPDEQYF.

This chain connects TRBV20-1 to TRBJ2-4; D is perhaps TRBD2 (7 bases). V was shortened by 2 bases and J by 1 base, with 9 bases between the two germline ends. This CDR3 has 14 amino acids. Looked up from germline, CDR1 is DFQATT and CDR2 is SNEGSKA (reference sequence). The DNA for the CDR3 is TGCAGTGCTAGACGGGGGGCGGCCAAAAACATTCAGTACTTC. Translation gives CSARRGAAKNIQYF.

Worth noting for this clonotype: A single base separates this from a much larger clone, so it may be a read error. This sequence joins TRBV6-4 and TRBJ1-1; a weak D match, TRBD1 (6 bases). Germline V gene lookup returns CDR1 MRHNA and CDR2 SNTAGT. V lost 4 bases and J lost 0, with 6 bases in between. This CDR3 contains 13 residues. The DNA of the CDR3 is TGTGCCAGCAGTGGGGACATGAACACTGAAGCTTTCTTT. The encoded protein is CASSGDMNTEAFF.

The rearrangement links TRBV5-1 to TRBJ2-1, with 13 bases that match TRBD2. CDR3 length: 17 amino acids. Germline V lookup: CDR1 SGHRS, CDR2 YFSETQ. V was pared by 4 bases and J by 4 bases, with 8 bases of the junction left unmatched. CDR3 nucleotide sequence: TGCGCCAGCAGCATCGACCCGACTAGCGGGGGGTACAATGAGCAGTTCTTC. It codes for CASSIDPTSGGYNEQFF.

This clonotype was seen only a few times. V and J are TRBV7-8 and TRBJ2-2; D remains ambiguous. V was clipped by 5 bases and J by 5 bases, with 9 bases between them. Per the germline V gene, CDR1 is SGHVS and CDR2 is FQNEAQ. The CDR3 is 13 amino acids. The CDR3 sequence is CASSASWTGELFF. CDR3 in DNA: TGTGCCAGCAGCGCGAGTTGGACCGGGGAGCTGTTTTTT.

V usage is TRBV6-5 and J usage is TRBJ2-3, with D possibly TRBD2 on 6 matching bases. Germline values: CDR1 MNHEY, CDR2 SVGAGI. The CDR3 length is 17 residues. Between the trimmed V and J ends, which lost 0 bases and 5 bases, there was a span of 18 bases. The CDR3 region has the DNA TGTGCCAGCAGTTACTCGTGGACACTCCCCGGGGGAGATACGCAGTATTTT. Residues: CASSYSWTLPGGDTQYF.

This clonotype appeared a few times. The chain employs TRBV18 and TRBJ1-4; 8 nucleotides line up with TRBD1. CDR1 and CDR2 (germline): KGHSH, LQKENI. The CDR3 has 14 residues. The V gene end was trimmed by 3 bases and the J gene end by 7 bases; junction bases not matched to a gene: 4. The CDR3 loop is CASSPDRGGEKLFF. DNA of the CDR3: TGTGCCAGCTCACCTGACAGGGGCGGTGAAAAACTGTTTTTT.

This clonotype was recorded once. V and J are TRBV20-1 and TRBJ1-2; TRBD1 matches at 9 bases. In germline, CDR1 is DFQATT, CDR2 SNEGSKA (reference sequence). Germline trimming cut 2 bases from V and 8 bases from J; bases unmatched to any gene: 6. CDR3 length: 13 amino acids. The CDR3 region is CSARSGQGSGYTF. Here the CDR3 DNA reads TGCAGTGCTAGAAGCGGACAGGGGAGCGGCTACACCTTC.

This clonotype has a handful of counts. The rearrangement joins TRBV4-1 to TRBJ1-6; 8 positions agree with TRBD1. Trimming removed 2 bases from V and 10 bases from J; junction bases left unmatched: 10. Germline V gene data show CDR1 as MGHRA and CDR2 as YSYEKL. This CDR3 is built from 16 residues. This CDR3 is CASSQPDRVLRSPLHF. In nucleotides, the CDR3 is TGCGCCAGCAGCCAACCGGACAGGGTACTAAGGTCACCCCTCCACTTT.

This sequence joins TRBV15 and TRBJ2-7; D gene unclear. The end of the DNA fits TRBJ2-5 better, so the J call may be wrong. From germline, CDR1 is LNHNV and CDR2 YYDKDF (reference sequence). The CDR3 spans 13 residues. CDR3 sequence reads: CATSRDGVETQYF. The CDR3 DNA sequence: TGTGCCACCAGCAGAGACGGAGTGGAGACCCAGTACTTC.

This chain uses TRBV5-1 with TRBJ1-2; unclear D gene. Germline values: CDR1 SGHRS, CDR2 YFSETQ. The CDR3 totals 13 residues. V lost 5 bases, J lost 7 bases, and 15 bases lay in between. The CDR3 spells CASSPVDAGGYTF. The CDR3 DNA reads TGCGCCAGCAGTCCAGTCGATGCAGGTGGCTACACCTTC.